These 3 T cell receptor beta chains were sequenced from one sample in a study of blood T cell repertoires in COVID-19. Clones were sequenced by immunoSEQ multiplex PCR, and TCRdb holds only the in-frame ones, with some missing. The data show some 130,000 clones, approximately 90% seen once. The sequenced sample consisted of peripheral blood. These TCRs come from a man aged 45-65 years with active or convalescent COVID-19.

This clone was observed a few times. As DNA, the CDR3 is TGCGCCAGCAGTGCGGGTTTTACAGGGAGCGAGACCCAGTACTTC. Translation: CASSAGFTGSETQYF. V is TRBV10-2 and J is TRBJ2-5; TRBD1 might be the D (6 bases). V shed 4 bases and J shed 5 bases, with 17 bases lying between them. The CDR3 length is 15 residues. From germline, CDR1 is WSHSY and CDR2 SAAADI.

The chain uses TRBV2 and TRBJ1-1; TRBD1 agrees at 7 bases. The germline CDR1 and CDR2 sequences are SNHLY and FYNNEI. V was clipped by 9 bases and J by 2 bases; unmatched bases: 9. The CDR3 extends over 14 amino acids. CDR3 in DNA: TGTGCCAGGGCAGGGACAGCGTATAACACTGAAGCTTTCTTT. Its protein is CARAGTAYNTEAFF. The variable domain in full, with the rest retrieved from reference TRBV2 and TRBJ1-1, is EPEVTQTPSHQVTQMGQEVILRCVPISNHLYFYWYRQILGQKVEFLVSFYNNEISEKSEIFDDQFSVERPDGSNFTLKIRSTKLEDSAMYFCARAGTAYNTEAFFGQGTRLTVV.

The table lists this clone with a few counts. The chain is built from TRBV5-6 and TRBJ1-2; 9 bases match TRBD1. Germline CDR1 and CDR2: SGHDT and YYEEEE. CDR3 length equals 15 residues. Losses at the gene ends were 4 bases for V and 4 bases for J; bases not matched to a gene: 8. The CDR3 region has the DNA TGTGCCAGCAGCGGATCCGGGACAGGGCTCTATGGCTACACCTTC. This codes for CASSGSGTGLYGYTF.